Listed here are 4 T cell receptor beta chains from one sample, sequenced in a study of shared clonotypes between healthy human individuals. The protocol was immunoSEQ multiplex PCR, while the TCRdb copy is restricted to in-frame clones and leaves out a portion. Of 450,000 to 500,000 clones listed, 70% to 85% were seen once; the top ten hold about an eighth. The sample comprised PBMCs. The receptors here all came from a woman aged 35 to 49 in good health. Some clones in this sample may be carry-over from other donors' samples.

This clone has a count of ten or more. This chain joins TRBV7-9 and TRBJ1-3; 8 nucleotides match TRBD1. V lost 4 bases to trimming and J lost 8 bases; unmatched junction nucleotides: 7. CDR3 length equals 14 residues. Per germline, CDR1 SEHNR and CDR2 FQNEAQ (reference sequence). Written as DNA, the CDR3 is TGTGCCAGCAGCTCGACCGGACAGGGAGACACCATATATTTT. Amino acid sequence: CASSSTGQGDTIYF. The variable domain in full, completed from reference TRBV7-9 and TRBJ1-3, reads DTGVSQNPRHKITKRGQNVTFRCDPISEHNRLYWYRQTLGQGPEFLTYFQNEAQLEKSRLLSDRFSAERPKGSFSTLEIQRTEQGDSAMYLCASSSTGQGDTIYFGEGSWLTVV.

This chain joins TRBV30 and TRBJ1-2; TRBD1 aligns across 7 bases. The germline V gene encodes CDR1 GTSNPN and CDR2 SVGIG (reference sequence). Trimming took 1 base from V and 7 from J; bases not matched to a gene: 6. CDR3 size: 13 residues. CDR3 sequence: CAWSERQGLGYTF. The CDR3 DNA is TGTGCCTGGAGTGAAAGACAGGGCCTTGGCTACACCTTC.

This chain joins TRBV18 and TRBJ2-7; a possible D gene is TRBD1 (6 bases). The germline gives CDR1 KGHSH, CDR2 LQKENI. The CDR3 spans 14 residues. Between the trimmed V and J ends, which lost 3 bases and 1 base, there was a span of 10 bases. The CDR3 nucleotides are TGTGCCAGCTCACCGGCGACAGGATCCTACGAGCAGTACTTC. It codes for CASSPATGSYEQYF.

The chain links TRBV5-1 to TRBJ2-1, with TRBD2 matching over 14 bases. The V gene's germline CDR1 is SGHRS and CDR2 YFSETQ. J gave up 12 bases and V 7 bases, and 9 bases lay outside the gene matches. The length of the CDR3 is 14 residues. The CDR3: CASGPTSGRDGQFF. The DNA of the CDR3 is TGCGCCAGCGGGCCGACTAGCGGGAGGGATGGGCAGTTCTTC.